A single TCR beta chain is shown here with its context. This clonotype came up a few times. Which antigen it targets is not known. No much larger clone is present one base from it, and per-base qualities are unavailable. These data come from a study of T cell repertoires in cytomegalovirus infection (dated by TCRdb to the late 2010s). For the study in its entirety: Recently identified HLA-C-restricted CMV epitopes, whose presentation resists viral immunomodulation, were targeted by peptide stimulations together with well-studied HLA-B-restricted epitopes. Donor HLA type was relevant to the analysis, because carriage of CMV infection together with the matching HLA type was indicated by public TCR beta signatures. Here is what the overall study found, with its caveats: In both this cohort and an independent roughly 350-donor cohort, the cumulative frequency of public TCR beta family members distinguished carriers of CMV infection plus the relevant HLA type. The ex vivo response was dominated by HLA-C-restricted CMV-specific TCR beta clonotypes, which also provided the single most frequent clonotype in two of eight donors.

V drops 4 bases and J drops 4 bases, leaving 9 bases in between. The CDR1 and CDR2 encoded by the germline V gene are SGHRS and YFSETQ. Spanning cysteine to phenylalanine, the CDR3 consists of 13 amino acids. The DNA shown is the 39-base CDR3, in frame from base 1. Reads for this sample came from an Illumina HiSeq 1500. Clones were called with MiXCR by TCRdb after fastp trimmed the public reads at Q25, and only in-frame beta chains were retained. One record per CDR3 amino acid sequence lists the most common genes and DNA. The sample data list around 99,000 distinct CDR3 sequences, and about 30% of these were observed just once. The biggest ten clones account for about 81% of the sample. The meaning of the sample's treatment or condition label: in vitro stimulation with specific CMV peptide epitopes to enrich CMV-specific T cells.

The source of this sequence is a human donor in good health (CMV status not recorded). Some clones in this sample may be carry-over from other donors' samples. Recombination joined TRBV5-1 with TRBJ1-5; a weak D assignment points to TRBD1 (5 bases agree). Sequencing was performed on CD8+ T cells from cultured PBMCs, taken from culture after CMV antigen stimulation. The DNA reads TGCGCCAGCAGCGTCGACAGAAATCAGCCCCAGCATTTT. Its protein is CASSVDRNQPQHF. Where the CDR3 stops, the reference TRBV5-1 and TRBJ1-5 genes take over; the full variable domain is KAGVTQTPRYLIKTRGQQVTLSCSPISGHRSVSWYQQTPGQGLQFLFEYFSETQRNKGNFPGRFSGRQFSNSRSEMNVSTLELGDSALYLCASSVDRNQPQHFGDGTRLSIL.